The rows below give T cell receptor beta chains drawn from one sample of a study of blood T cell repertoires in COVID-19. Profiling relied on immunoSEQ multiplex PCR, and the TCRdb table lists in-frame clones only, not all of them. The sample holds roughly 100,000 clones, almost 85% seen once. Sequences were obtained from peripheral blood. These receptors originate from a man in his forties with active or convalescent COVID-19. Both conserved end residues are part of each CDR3. The D gene is left open where the match is weak. Part of the rows lack a size; the others show once, few, many or a class for expanded clones.

d_gene,abundance,v_gene,j_gene,CDR3nt,CDR3aa
NA,NA,TRBV5-6,TRBJ1-1,TGTGCCAGCAGCTTGGAGGACTGGCAGGGAGGCACTGAAGCTTTCTTT,CASSLEDWQGGTEAFF
TRBD2,once,TRBV4-3,TRBJ2-3,TGCGCCAGCAGCCAAGATCCAGCGGGGGGGCCAGGGGATACGCAGTATTTT,CASSQDPAGGPGDTQYF
NA,NA,TRBV9,TRBJ1-1,TGTGCCACCCGGACTGAAGCTTTCTTT,CATRTEAFF
NA,NA,TRBV18,TRBJ2-2,TGTGCCAGCTCACCACGTCTGGCGGATATCACCGGGGAGCTGTTTTTT,CASSPRLADITGELFF
TRBD1,NA,TRBV6-5,TRBJ2-2,TGTGCCAGCAGTTTACAGGGGCCGCGGAACACCGGGGAGCTGTTTTTT,CASSLQGPRNTGELFF
NA,NA,TRBV7-9,TRBJ1-3,TGTGCCAGCAGCGAGATTGCCTCTGGAAACACCATATATTTT,CASSEIASGNTIYF
TRBD1,many,TRBV7-3,TRBJ2-7,TGTGCCAGCAGCTTAAAACAGGGGCAAGAGCAGTACTTC,CASSLKQGQEQYF
TRBD2,NA,TRBV4-2,TRBJ2-3,TGTGCCAGCAGCCAAGGGACTAGCGGGGGGCTGGGGGCTACGCAGTATTTT,CASSQGTSGGLGATQYF
NA,NA,TRBV11-2,TRBJ1-2,TGTGCCAGCAGCTTAAATGAGGTCAACTATGGCTACACCTTC,CASSLNEVNYGYTF
NA,once,TRBV21-1,TRBJ2-5,TGTGCCAGCAGCAAGCGGCAGTTCCTGGGGGGGACCCAGTACTTC,CASSKRQFLGGTQYF
NA,NA,TRBV9,TRBJ2-1,TGTGCCAGCAGCGTAGCCGGGACTCGACTTCCTAGCTCCTACAATGAGCAGTTCTTC,CASSVAGTRLPSSYNEQFF
NA,NA,TRBV4-1,TRBJ1-1,TGCGCCAGCAGCCAAGATCGGCTGGGCTCGAACACTGAAGCTTTCTTT,CASSQDRLGSNTEAFF
NA,NA,TRBV6-5,TRBJ1-6,TGTGCCAGCAATGGGGGGGGGAATTCACCCCTCCACTTT,CASNGGGNSPLHF
TRBD1,NA,TRBV5-1,TRBJ2-4,TGCGCCAGCAGCTTAGGGACAGGGGGTGACATTCAGTACTTC,CASSLGTGGDIQYF
NA,NA,TRBV4-1,TRBJ1-6,TGCGCCAGCAGCCAAGAGCGCTATAATTCACCCCTCCACTTT,CASSQERYNSPLHF
TRBD2,few,TRBV5-4,TRBJ2-7,TGTGCCAGCAGTCTTAGCGGGAGCTCCTACGAGCAGTACTTC,CASSLSGSSYEQYF
NA,NA,TRBV14,TRBJ1-1,TGTGCCAGCAGCCAACAAACTGCGAACACTGAAGCTTTCTTT,CASSQQTANTEAFF
NA,NA,TRBV27,TRBJ2-7,TGTGCCAGCAGTCTTAAGGGGCCAGGGGCCCCCTACGAGCAGTACTTC,CASSLKGPGAPYEQYF
NA,NA,TRBV29-1,TRBJ2-2,TGCAGCGTTGGGACAGCGAGAACCGGGGAGCTGTTTTTT,CSVGTARTGELFF
NA,few,TRBV10-3,TRBJ2-1,TGTGCCATCAGGGACACAGGGAGCTCCTACAATGAGCAGTTCTTC,CAIRDTGSSYNEQFF
NA,NA,TRBV5-6,TRBJ1-3,TGTGCCAGCAGCGCCCAGGGGTCGACTACCGTCGCCATATATTTT,CASSAQGSTTVAIYF
NA,NA,TRBV5-4,TRBJ2-3,TGTGCCAGCAGCTTAGAGGGAGATACGCAGTATTTT,CASSLEGDTQYF
NA,few,TRBV6-1,TRBJ1-5,TGTGCCAGCAGTGACCGAGGAGATCAGCCCCAGCATTTT,CASSDRGDQPQHF
NA,NA,TRBV10-3,TRBJ1-1,TGTGCCATCAGGCCTCAGACAGAAAACACTGAAGCTTTCTTT,CAIRPQTENTEAFF
NA,NA,TRBV3-1/TRBV3-2,TRBJ2-3,TGTGCCAGCAGCCATGACCGGGGTGGGGGCACAGATACGCAGTATTTT,CASSHDRGGGTDTQYF
TRBD1,NA,TRBV10-3,TRBJ1-3,TGTGCCATCACCGCGGACAGGGGAAACACCATATATTTT,CAITADRGNTIYF
NA,few,TRBV5-1,TRBJ1-2,TGCGCCAGCAGCTTGGTGGGGGCGGATGGCTACACCTTC,CASSLVGADGYTF
NA,NA,TRBV4-3,TRBJ2-7,TGCGCCAGCAGCCAAGGTACTACCTACGAGCAGTACTTC,CASSQGTTYEQYF
TRBD1,NA,TRBV5-1,TRBJ1-2,TGCGCCAGCAGCGAATCAGGGGGCAACTATGGCTACACCTTC,CASSESGGNYGYTF
NA,NA,TRBV18,TRBJ1-1,TGTGCCAGCTCCCTGACAGAGATGAACACTGAAGCTTTCTTT,CASSLTEMNTEAFF
TRBD2,NA,TRBV19,TRBJ2-7,TGTGCCAGTAGCCGCGGGGGGTCACTGTACGAGCAGTACTTC,CASSRGGSLYEQYF
NA,NA,TRBV19,TRBJ2-6,TGTGCCAGTAATGGCAGGATCTCATCTGGGGCCAACGTCCTGACTTTC,CASNGRISSGANVLTF
NA,few,TRBV6-5,TRBJ1-5,TGTGCCAGCAGTTACGCGGTTAATCAGCCCCAGCATTTT,CASSYAVNQPQHF
TRBD2,NA,TRBV2,TRBJ2-1,TGTGCCAGCAAAGTTGCTAGCGGCTCCTACAATGAGCAGTTCTTC,CASKVASGSYNEQFF
NA,NA,TRBV2,TRBJ1-5,TGTGCCAGCAGTGCCCCTAATCAGCCCCAGCATTTT,CASSAPNQPQHF
NA,once,TRBV5-1,TRBJ1-1,TGCGCCAGCAGCTTGGCCGGGGGGAACACTGAAGCTTTCTTT,CASSLAGGNTEAFF
TRBD2,NA,TRBV5-1,TRBJ2-4,TGCGCCAGCAGCTTGGGGGGCGGCGGAGCGGGGGACCTAGCCAAAAACATTCAGTACTTC,CASSLGGGGAGDLAKNIQYF
TRBD2,NA,TRBV10-3,TRBJ2-3,TGTGCCCTCGGGGGGGCGGGCACAGATACGCAGTATTTT,CALGGAGTDTQYF
NA,NA,TRBV10-2,TRBJ2-5,TGCGCCAGCAGTGAGACAGGGAAAGAGACCCAGTACTTC,CASSETGKETQYF
NA,NA,TRBV6-1,TRBJ2-7,TGTGCCAGCAGTGAACAGGGGTTCGAGCAGTACTTC,CASSEQGFEQYF